This T cell receptor beta chain was found in a study of glioma-infiltrating T cells after dendritic cell vaccination. Study-level information: Dendritic cell vaccination trial patients had either newly diagnosed or recurrent glioblastoma. Patients received autologous tumor lysate-pulsed dendritic cell vaccination between about 2002 and 2013. Three intradermal dendritic cell vaccine injections were given every two weeks.

Germline V lookup: CDR1 MNHEY, CDR2 SVGAGI. The V and J ends lost 3 bases and 6 bases, in that order; junction bases with no gene match: 9. CDR3 length: 16 residues. Up to about 2 ug genomic DNA was used for TCRB CDR3 amplification. Measured with immunoSEQ multiplex PCR; TCRdb has only the in-frame clones, and not every one. This table holds about 73,000 clones, about four fifths found once. The J gene is TRBJ2-2, the V gene TRBV6-5, with 8 bases identical to TRBD1. This TCR came from a human donor with glioblastoma. The starting material was blood, obtained before dendritic cell vaccination. CDR3 DNA: TGTGCCAGCAGTTATTCCACAGGGGGTACAGCCGGGGAGCTGTTTTTT. Translation gives CASSYSTGGTAGELFF.